Below are 24 T cell receptor beta chains sequenced from a single sample in a study of CD8 T cells in Susac syndrome. An input of about 0.5 to 1 ug of RNA was subjected to reverse transcription using random hexamers. TCRdb re-called the immunoSEQ multiplex PCR reads with MiXCR, one entry per CDR3 protein. The sample holds 130,000 or so distinct CDR3 sequences, roughly 94% seen once. The sample consisted of CD8+ T cells from PBMCs. All receptors come from a human donor with Susac syndrome.

The chain is built from TRBV9 and TRBJ2-5; possible D gene TRBD2, 6 bases. The germline V gene encodes CDR1 SGDLS and CDR2 YYNGEE. The CDR3 sequence is 15 residues long. Trimming removed 1 base at V and 5 bases at J, with 15 bases between. The CDR3 nucleotides are TGTGCCAGCAGCGTAACGGGGCTAGCGAGGGAGACCCAGTACTTC. Translated, it gives CASSVTGLARETQYF.

The chain recombines TRBV19 with TRBJ1-5; D remains ambiguous. The CDR3 covers 13 residues. Looked up from germline, CDR1 is LNHDA and CDR2 is SQIVND (reference sequence). Trimming removed 1 base at V and 6 bases at J, with 7 bases between. The CDR3 sequence is CASSIVPPQPQHF. DNA of the CDR3: TGTGCCAGTAGTATAGTTCCTCCTCAGCCCCAGCATTTT.

The chain is built from TRBV19 and TRBJ1-2; TRBD1 agrees at 7 bases. This CDR3 has 15 residues. In germline, CDR1 is LNHDA, CDR2 SQIVND (reference sequence). V was clipped by 1 base and J by 6 bases; unmatched bases: 8. CDR3 nucleotides: TGTGCCAGTAGTATAGGTCCGGGAGGGGGCAATGGCTACACCTTC. Translated, it gives CASSIGPGGGNGYTF.

The chain employs TRBV12-3 or TRBV12-4 and TRBJ1-4; D is possibly TRBD1 (5 bases). CDR3 length: 14 amino acids. The V gene lost 8 bases and the J gene lost 7 bases, with 17 bases spanning the gap. This CDR3 is CASYDSRSTEKLFF. CDR3 sequence (DNA): TGTGCCAGCTACGACAGCCGGTCCACTGAAAAACTGTTTTTT.

The chain links TRBV5-4 to TRBJ1-1; D gene uncertain. Trimming stripped 1 base from V and 2 bases from J, with 3 bases between. CDR3 length: 12 residues. Germline lookup yields CDR1 SGHNT and CDR2 YYREEE (reference sequence). CDR3 sequence reads: CASSLRNTEAFF. DNA for the CDR3: TGTGCCAGCAGCTTGCGTAACACTGAAGCTTTCTTT. The full variable domain, its missing parts supplied by reference TRBV5-4 and TRBJ1-1, is ETGVTQSPTHLIKTRGQQVTLRCSSQSGHNTVSWYQQALGQGPQFIFQYYREEENGRGNFPPRFSGLQFPNYSSELNVNALELDDSALYLCASSLRNTEAFFGQGTRLTVV.

This chain uses TRBV7-2 with TRBJ2-7; D unresolved. Germline CDR1 SGHTA, CDR2 FQGNSA. The CDR3 loop spans 13 amino acids. Deletions cut 3 bases from V and 4 bases from J, with 10 bases between. CDR3 nucleotides: TGTGCCAGCAGCTTCTTCCCCCCGTACGAGCAGTACTTC. Translation gives CASSFFPPYEQYF.

The CDR3 coding sequence is TGCAGCGTGGAAACAGGGGCTGAAGCTTTCTTT. Translated, it gives CSVETGAEAFF. The chain is built from TRBV29-1 and TRBJ1-1; TRBD1 matches 7 bases. The junction had 4 bases not matched to a gene; V was cut back by 6 bases and J by 6 bases. This CDR3 has 11 residues. Germline CDR1 and CDR2: SQVTM and ANQGSEA.

J is TRBJ2-3 and V is TRBV15; possible D gene TRBD1, 6 bases. V lost 1 base to trimming and J lost 1 base, with 6 bases between them. The length of the CDR3 is 14 residues. The germline V gene encodes CDR1 LNHNV and CDR2 YYDKDF (reference sequence). The CDR3 is CATSRGQGTDTQYF. As DNA, the CDR3 is TGTGCCACCAGCAGAGGACAGGGCACAGATACGCAGTATTTT.

DNA of the CDR3: TGTGCCAGCAGCGGGACAGGGCTACCTCAAGAGACCCAGTACTTC. It codes for CASSGTGLPQETQYF. V is TRBV5-8 and J is TRBJ2-5, with 9 positions matching TRBD1. CDR3 size: 15 residues. The J segment lost 2 bases and the V segment lost 4 bases, leaving 6 bases of the junction unmatched. CDR1 is SGHTS, CDR2 YDEGEE, per germline. The complete variable domain, with remaining parts taken from reference TRBV5-8 and TRBJ2-5, reads EAGVTQSPTHLIKTRGQQATLRCSPISGHTSVYWYQQALGLGLQFLLWYDEGEERNRGNFPPRFSGRQFPNYSSELNVNALELEDSALYLCASSGTGLPQETQYFGPGTRLLVL.

The chain couples TRBV24-1 to TRBJ2-2; tentative D call: TRBD1 (6 bases). Germline V gene data show CDR1 as KGHDR and CDR2 as SFDVKD. This CDR3 is built from 14 residues. Trimming left V 2 bases short and J 5 bases short, with 8 bases between. The CDR3 spells CATSDSTGTGELFF. For the CDR3, the DNA is TGTGCCACCAGTGATTCCACAGGGACCGGGGAGCTGTTTTTT.

The J gene is TRBJ2-5, the V gene TRBV9, with 9 bases fitting TRBD1. Germline V gives CDR1 SGDLS, CDR2 YYNGEE. CDR3 length: 17 amino acids. J lost 4 bases, V lost 3 bases, and 13 bases had no gene match. CDR3 bases: TGTGCCAGCAGCGGAACTAAAGGGACAGGGCCGGGAGAGACCCAGTACTTC. Translation gives CASSGTKGTGPGETQYF.

The chain recombines TRBV11-2 with TRBJ2-3; D may be TRBD1 (6 bases). The CDR3 loop spans 14 amino acids. V shed 7 bases and J shed 1 base, with 12 bases lying between them. Per germline, CDR1 SGHAT and CDR2 FQNNGV. The CDR3 coding sequence is TGTGCCAGCACCTGGGGGCCACGCACAGATACGCAGTATTTT. It translates to CASTWGPRTDTQYF.

The V gene is TRBV20-1, the J gene TRBJ1-1; the D is unclear. Germline lookup yields CDR1 DFQATT and CDR2 SNEGSKA (reference sequence). This CDR3 is built from 11 residues. V was shortened by 5 bases and J by 6 bases, with 10 bases between the two germline ends. The CDR3: CSAVDAPEAFF. CDR3 DNA sequence: TGCAGTGCTGTGGACGCCCCTGAAGCTTTCTTT.

The chain joins TRBV12-3 or TRBV12-4 to TRBJ2-7, with no clear D. This CDR3 comprises 13 residues. Trimming pared 5 bases from V and 3 bases from J, leaving 11 bases between. In DNA, the CDR3 is TGTGCCAGCAGTCCACGTTGGGGCTACGAGCAGTACTTC. Amino acid sequence: CASSPRWGYEQYF.

The J gene is TRBJ2-5, the V gene TRBV20-1; D perhaps matches TRBD1 (5 bases). CDR1 and CDR2 (germline): DFQATT, SNEGSKA (reference sequence). CDR3 length: 12 amino acids. Trimming took 7 bases from V and 4 from J, leaving 13 bases between them. The DNA of the CDR3 is TGCAGTGGTAGGCATCAGGGAGAGACCCAGTACTTC. Translation: CSGRHQGETQYF.

The chain combines TRBV4-1 with TRBJ1-5, with D perhaps TRBD1 (5 bases). The length of the CDR3 is 16 residues. Trimming removed 0 bases at V and 8 bases at J, with 17 bases between. Looked up from germline, CDR1 is MGHRA and CDR2 is YSYEKL. The CDR3 sequence is CASSQDQTARREPQHF. Written as DNA, the CDR3 is TGCGCCAGCAGCCAAGATCAGACAGCTCGGAGGGAGCCCCAGCATTTT.

The chain links TRBV3-1 to TRBJ1-2; D is uncertain. Trimming cost V 1 base and J 2 bases, with 8 bases left between them. This CDR3 region has 14 residues. Germline values: CDR1 LGHDT, CDR2 YNNKEL (reference sequence). Here the CDR3 DNA reads TGTGCCAGCAGCCAAGTTGGGCGGAACTATGGCTACACCTTC. This codes for CASSQVGRNYGYTF.

This clonotype is a singleton in its sample. V gene TRBV4-1 combines with J gene TRBJ2-5; D is possibly TRBD2 (5 bases). Trimming took 0 bases from V and 0 from J, leaving 17 bases between them. CDR3 length: 18 amino acids. Germline V gene lookup returns CDR1 MGHRA and CDR2 YSYEKL. In nucleotides, the CDR3 is TGCGCCAGCAGCCAAGATCCCCCCCGGGGATTAAACCAAGAGACCCAGTACTTC. Translating it yields CASSQDPPRGLNQETQYF.

This clonotype was picked up a small number of times. The V and J genes are TRBV27 and TRBJ2-7; the match to TRBD1 covers 9 bases. CDR3 length: 15 amino acids. The junction had 8 bases not matched to a gene; V was cut back by 5 bases and J by 3 bases. Germline-derived CDR1 and CDR2 are MNHEY and SMNVEV (reference sequence). The CDR3 coding sequence is TGTGCCAGCAGTCCTACAGGGGGCCAGGTCTACGAGCAGTACTTC. The encoded protein is CASSPTGGQVYEQYF.

V is TRBV29-1 and J is TRBJ1-2, with 7 bases matching TRBD1. The CDR3 loop spans 11 amino acids. Germline V lookup: CDR1 SQVTM, CDR2 ANQGSEA. Germline trimming cut 3 bases from V and 7 bases from J; bases unmatched to any gene: 2. Here the CDR3 reads CSVDRGVGYTF. For the CDR3, the DNA is TGCAGCGTTGACAGGGGGGTTGGCTACACCTTC.

This sequence joins TRBV12-3 or TRBV12-4 and TRBJ2-2, with 7 positions matching TRBD1. Losses at the gene ends were 7 bases for V and 0 bases for J; bases not matched to a gene: 5. The CDR3 is 15 amino acids. The DNA of the CDR3 is TGTGCCAGCATCCAGGGGACAGCGAACACCGGGGAGCTGTTTTTT. Translated, it gives CASIQGTANTGELFF.

This chain connects TRBV20-1 to TRBJ1-1; 8 bases are a match to TRBD1. Per germline, CDR1 DFQATT and CDR2 SNEGSKA (reference sequence). Losses at the gene ends were 6 bases for V and 3 bases for J; bases not matched to a gene: 9. The CDR3 contains 14 residues. The CDR3 coding sequence is TGCAGTGCCAAACTTGACAGGGGCTACACTGAAGCTTTCTTT. Encoded protein: CSAKLDRGYTEAFF.

The chain couples TRBV19 to TRBJ1-1; 8 nucleotides align to TRBD1. Germline loops: CDR1 LNHDA, CDR2 SQIVND (reference sequence). Losses at the gene ends were 3 bases for V and 2 bases for J; bases not matched to a gene: 5. The CDR3 runs to 15 residues. The CDR3 DNA reads as TGTGCCAGTAGTATCGCCGACAGGGGCAACACTGAAGCTTTCTTT. This sequence encodes CASSIADRGNTEAFF.

This chain connects TRBV5-1 to TRBJ2-7, with a weak D call TRBD1 (5 bases). The germline gives CDR1 SGHRS, CDR2 YFSETQ. The CDR3 has 15 amino acids. With 2 bases removed from V and 0 bases from J, the gap between germline ends came to 12 bases. For the CDR3, the DNA is TGCGCCAGCAGCTTACGACAGTCGAGCTCCTACGAGCAGTACTTC. Translated: CASSLRQSSSYEQYF.